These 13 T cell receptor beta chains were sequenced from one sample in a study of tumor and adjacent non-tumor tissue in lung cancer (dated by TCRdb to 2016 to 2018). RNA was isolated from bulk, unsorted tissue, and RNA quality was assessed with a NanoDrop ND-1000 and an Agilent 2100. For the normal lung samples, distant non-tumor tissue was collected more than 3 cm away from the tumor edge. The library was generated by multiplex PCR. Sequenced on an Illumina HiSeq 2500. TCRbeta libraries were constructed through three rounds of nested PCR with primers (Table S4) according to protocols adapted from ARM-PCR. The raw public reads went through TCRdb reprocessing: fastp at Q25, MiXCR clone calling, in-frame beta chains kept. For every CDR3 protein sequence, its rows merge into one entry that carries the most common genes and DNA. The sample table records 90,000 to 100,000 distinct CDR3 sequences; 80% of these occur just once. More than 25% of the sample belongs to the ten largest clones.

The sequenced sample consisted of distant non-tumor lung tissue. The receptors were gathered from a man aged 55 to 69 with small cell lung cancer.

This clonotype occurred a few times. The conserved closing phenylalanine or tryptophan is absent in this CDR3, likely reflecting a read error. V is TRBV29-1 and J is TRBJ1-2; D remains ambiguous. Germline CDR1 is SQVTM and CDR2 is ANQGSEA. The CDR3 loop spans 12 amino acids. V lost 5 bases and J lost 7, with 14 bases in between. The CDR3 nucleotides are TGCAGCGTTAAGTCTCGGGGTCTTGGCTACACCTCC. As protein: CSVKSRGLGYTS.

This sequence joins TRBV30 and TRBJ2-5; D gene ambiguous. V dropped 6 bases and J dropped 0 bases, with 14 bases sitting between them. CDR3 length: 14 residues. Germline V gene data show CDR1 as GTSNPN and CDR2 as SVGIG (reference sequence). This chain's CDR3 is CACGKEMYQETQYF. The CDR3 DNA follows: TGTGCCTGTGGGAAGGAGATGTACCAAGAGACCCAGTACTTC. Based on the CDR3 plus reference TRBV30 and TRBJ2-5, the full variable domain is SQTIHQWPATLVQPVGSPLSLECTVEGTSNPNLYWYRQAAGRGLQLLFYSVGIGQISSEVPQNLSASRPQDRQFILSSKKLLLSDSGFYLCACGKEMYQETQYFGPGTRLLVL.

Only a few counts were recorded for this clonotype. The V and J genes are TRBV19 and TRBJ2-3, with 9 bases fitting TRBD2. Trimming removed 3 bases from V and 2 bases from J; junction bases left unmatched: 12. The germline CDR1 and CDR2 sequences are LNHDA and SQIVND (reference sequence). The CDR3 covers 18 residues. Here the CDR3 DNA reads TGTGCCAGTAGTATCGTCGTGGGGACTAGCAAGGACACAGATACGCAGTATTTT. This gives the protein CASSIVVGTSKDTDTQYF.

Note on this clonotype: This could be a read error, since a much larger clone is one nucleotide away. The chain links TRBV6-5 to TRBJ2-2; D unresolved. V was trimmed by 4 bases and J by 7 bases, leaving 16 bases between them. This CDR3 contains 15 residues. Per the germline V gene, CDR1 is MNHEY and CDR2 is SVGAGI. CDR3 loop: CASSCEPRSGGELFF. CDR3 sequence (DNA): TGTGCCAGCAGTTGCGAGCCCAGGTCGGGCGGGGAGCTGTTTTTT.

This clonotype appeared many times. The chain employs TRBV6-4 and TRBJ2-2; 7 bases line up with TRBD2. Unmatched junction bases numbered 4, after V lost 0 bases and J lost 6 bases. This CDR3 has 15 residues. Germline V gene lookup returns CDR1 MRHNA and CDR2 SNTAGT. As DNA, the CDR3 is TGTGCCAGCAGTGACTCGGCGGGAGCGTCCGGGGAGCTGTTTTTT. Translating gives CASSDSAGASGELFF.

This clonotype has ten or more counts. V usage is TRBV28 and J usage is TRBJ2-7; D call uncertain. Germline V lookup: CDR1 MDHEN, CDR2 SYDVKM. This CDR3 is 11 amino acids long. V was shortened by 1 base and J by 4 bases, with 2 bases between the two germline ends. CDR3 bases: TGTGCCAGCAGTTTATTGTACGAGCAGTACTTC. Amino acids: CASSLLYEQYF.

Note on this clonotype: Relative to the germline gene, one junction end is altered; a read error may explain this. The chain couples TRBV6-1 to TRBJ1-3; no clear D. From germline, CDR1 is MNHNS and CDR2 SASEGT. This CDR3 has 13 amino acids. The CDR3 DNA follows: TGTACCAGCAGCCGGACGGTTGGAAACACCATATACTTT. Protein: CTSSRTVGNTIYF.

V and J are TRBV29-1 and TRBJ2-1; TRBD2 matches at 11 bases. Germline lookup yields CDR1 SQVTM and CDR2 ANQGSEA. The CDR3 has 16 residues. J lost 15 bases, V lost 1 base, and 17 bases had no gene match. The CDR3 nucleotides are TGCAGCGTTGAAGTTCAATGGCTAGCGGGAGGCAATGAGTTGTTCTTC. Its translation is CSVEVQWLAGGNELFF.

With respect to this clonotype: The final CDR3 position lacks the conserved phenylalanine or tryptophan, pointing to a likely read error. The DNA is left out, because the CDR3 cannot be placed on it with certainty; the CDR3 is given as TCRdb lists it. CDR3 residues: CASSVRASGRASLYYEQYA. The V gene is TRBV11-2, the J gene TRBJ2-7; the table's D call TRBD2 went unverified against the DNA. Including both end residues, the CDR3 is 19 amino acids long. Germline loops: CDR1 SGHAT, CDR2 FQNNGV.

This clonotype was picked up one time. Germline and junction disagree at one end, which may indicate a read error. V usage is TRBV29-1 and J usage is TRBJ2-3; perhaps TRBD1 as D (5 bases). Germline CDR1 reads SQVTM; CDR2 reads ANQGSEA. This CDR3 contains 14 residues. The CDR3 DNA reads TGCGGCGTCGACCCAAAGGGGAACGCAAATACGCAGTATTTT. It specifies CGVDPKGNANTQYF.

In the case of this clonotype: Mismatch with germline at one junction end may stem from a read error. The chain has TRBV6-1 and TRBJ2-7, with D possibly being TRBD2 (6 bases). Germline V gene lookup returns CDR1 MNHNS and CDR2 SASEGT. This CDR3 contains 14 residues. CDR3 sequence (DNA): TGTACCAGCACCATTGGCGGGGATCTGGTCGAGCAGCACTTC. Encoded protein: CTSTIGGDLVEQHF.

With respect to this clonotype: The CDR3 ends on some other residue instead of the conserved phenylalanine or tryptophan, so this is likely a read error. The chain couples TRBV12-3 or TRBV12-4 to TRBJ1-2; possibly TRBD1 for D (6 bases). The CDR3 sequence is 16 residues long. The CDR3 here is CASSLARVRGIYGYTL. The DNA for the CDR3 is TGTGCCAGCAGTTTAGCGCGGGTCAGGGGTATCTATGGTTACACCTTA.

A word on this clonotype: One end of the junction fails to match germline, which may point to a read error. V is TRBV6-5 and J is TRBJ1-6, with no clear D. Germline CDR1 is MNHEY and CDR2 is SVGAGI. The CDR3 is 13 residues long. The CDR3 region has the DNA TGTGTCAGCAGTTGGGTCTATAATTCACCCCTCCACTTT. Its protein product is CVSSWVYNSPLHF.